These 11 T cell receptor beta chains were all obtained from the same sample, sequenced in a study of early T cells in non-severe SARS-CoV-2 infection (dated by TCRdb to 2020 to 2023). Libraries came from 5' RACE. TCRdb shows the sequencer as NextSeq 500. TCRdb cleaned the public reads at Q25 with fastp, built clones with MiXCR and kept in-frame beta chains. Rows with a matching CDR3 protein are joined into one entry that keeps the most common DNA and genes. Across this sample there are about 36,000 distinct CDR3 sequences, with approximately 6.6% seen only once. Of the sample, more than 20% falls within the top ten clones. The sequences come from whole blood, collected at baseline. The receptors derive from an adult who was a healthcare worker with PCR-confirmed SARS-CoV-2 infection or an uninfected control (not recorded which).

This clonotype was seen many times. The J gene is TRBJ1-5, the V gene TRBV7-9; no clear D. Trimming stripped 4 bases from V and 0 bases from J, with 7 bases between. Germline CDR1 SEHNR, CDR2 FQNEAQ (reference sequence). CDR3 length equals 14 residues. The DNA for the CDR3 is TGTGCCAGCAGCTCCAGAATTAGCAATCAGCCCCAGCATTTT. This translates into CASSSRISNQPQHF.

V gene TRBV9 combines with J gene TRBJ2-1, with D tentatively TRBD1 (5 bases). Trimming removed 0 bases at V and 6 bases at J, with 16 bases between. CDR1 SGDLS and CDR2 YYNGEE come from the germline V gene. CDR3 size: 16 residues. CDR3 coding DNA: TGTGCCAGCAGCGTAGGGGCAGGGTCGTTCCCCAATGAGCAGTTCTTC. Amino acids: CASSVGAGSFPNEQFF.

The chain carries TRBV7-2 and TRBJ2-5; D possibly corresponds to TRBD1 (5 bases). This CDR3 contains 13 residues. V was trimmed by 5 bases and J by 1 base, leaving 8 bases between them. The germline V gene encodes CDR1 SGHTA and CDR2 FQGNSA. CDR3: CASSPRVQETQYF. The CDR3 DNA reads as TGTGCCAGCAGCCCCAGGGTCCAAGAGACCCAGTACTTC.

Only a few counts were recorded for this clonotype. V is TRBV28 and J is TRBJ2-7; D perhaps matches TRBD1 (5 bases). Trimming took off 5 bases at V and 2 bases at J, with 13 bases between the two ends. CDR3 length: 14 residues. Per germline, CDR1 MDHEN and CDR2 SYDVKM. The CDR3 coding sequence is TGTGCCAGCAGTGACCAGGGCGGAACCTACGAGCAGTACTTC. Encoded protein: CASSDQGGTYEQYF.

This clonotype was seen many times. The V call is TRBV11-2, the J call TRBJ2-2, with D tentatively TRBD2 (6 bases). The V end was cut by 5 bases, the J end by 4 bases, with 14 bases between. This CDR3 region has 15 residues. Germline-derived CDR1 and CDR2 are SGHAT and FQNNGV. The CDR3 loop reads CASSRNTGGTGELFF. The DNA of the CDR3 is TGTGCCAGCAGCCGCAACACCGGGGGCACCGGGGAGCTGTTTTTT.

This rearrangement joins TRBV7-9 to TRBJ2-1, with D possibly matching TRBD2 (5 bases). V lost 3 bases to trimming and J lost 4 bases, with 10 bases between them. The CDR3 loop spans 14 amino acids. Germline V gives CDR1 SEHNR, CDR2 FQNEAQ (reference sequence). Written as DNA, the CDR3 is TGTGCCAGCAGCTTGAGGACTGAATACAATGAGCAGTTCTTC. This codes for CASSLRTEYNEQFF.

V and J are TRBV7-3 and TRBJ1-1; D not certain. Germline V gene lookup returns CDR1 SGHTA and CDR2 FQGTGA. V gave up 5 bases and J gave up 5 bases, with 12 bases separating them. The CDR3 is 13 residues long. CDR3 sequence: CASSTWTGTEAFF. The DNA for the CDR3 is TGTGCCAGCAGCACCTGGACCGGAACTGAAGCTTTCTTT.

This clonotype was recorded at least ten times. V is TRBV5-1 and J is TRBJ1-1; D is undetermined. CDR3 length: 13 amino acids. Germline loops: CDR1 SGHRS, CDR2 YFSETQ. V was clipped by 4 bases and J by 1 base, with 8 bases between them. The DNA of the CDR3 is TGCGCCAGCAGCGTATTAGAGAACACTGAAGCTTTCTTT. Translation: CASSVLENTEAFF.

This clonotype appeared many times. The V and J genes are TRBV7-9 and TRBJ2-1; perhaps TRBD1 as D (7 bases). The germline V and J ends were trimmed by 5 bases and 12 bases, with 26 bases remaining between them. The germline V gene has CDR1 SEHNR and CDR2 FQNEAQ (reference sequence). The CDR3 extends over 16 amino acids. CDR3 bases: TGTGCCAGCAGCCCTCCCCCAGGGGGGACTGATAAGTGGCAGTTCTTC. As protein: CASSPPPGGTDKWQFF.

Ten or more counts support this clonotype. This sequence joins TRBV18 and TRBJ1-1; TRBD1 matches 7 bases. After removal of 2 bases from V and 4 bases from J, the junction contained 10 bases not matched to a gene. CDR3 size: 16 residues. The V gene's germline CDR1 is KGHSH and CDR2 LQKENI. CDR3 sequence: CASSPNQMTGFTEAFF. As DNA, the CDR3 is TGTGCCAGCTCACCAAATCAAATGACAGGGTTCACTGAAGCTTTCTTT. Together with reference TRBV18 and TRBJ1-1, the CDR3 gives the full variable domain: NAGVMQNPRHLVRRRGQEARLRCSPMKGHSHVYWYRQLPEEGLKFMVYLQKENIIDESGMPKERFSAEFPKEGPSILRIQQVVRGDSAAYFCASSPNQMTGFTEAFFGQGTRLTVV.

This clonotype was seen a few times. The rearrangement joins TRBV28 to TRBJ2-3; unclear D gene. The V end lost 2 bases, the J end lost 2 bases, and 5 bases lay between the germline ends. Germline V CDR1 and CDR2: MDHEN, SYDVKM. This CDR3 comprises 13 residues. As DNA, the CDR3 is TGTGCCAGCAGTTTACCCACCACAGATACGCAGTATTTT. Translated: CASSLPTTDTQYF. The full variable domain, its missing parts supplied by reference TRBV28 and TRBJ2-3, is DVKVTQSSRYLVKRTGEKVFLECVQDMDHENMFWYRQDPGLGLRLIYFSYDVKMKEKGDIPEGYSVSREKKERFSLILESASTNQTSMYLCASSLPTTDTQYFGPGTRLTVL.